This is a list of T cell receptor beta chains from one sample in a study of chemoradiotherapy in HPV16-positive cancers. The method was immunoSEQ multiplex PCR; TCRdb's version includes in-frame clones alone and lacks a portion of them. The profile covers under 15,000 clones, with about 80% appearing a single time and around 1.3% taken by the ten largest. This material was acquired from a patient who underwent chemoradiotherapy. Receptors originate from a human donor with HPV-associated anogenital cancer. The CDR3 runs from the conserved cysteine through the conserved F or W. A D gene is named only where the DNA matches it firmly. Part of the rows lack a size; the others show once, few, many or a class for expanded clones.

TRBD2 | TRBJ2-1 | NA | TRBV4-1 | TGCGCCAGCAGCCAACCGACTAGCGGGGGGCCACATGAGCAGTTCTTC | CASSQPTSGGPHEQFF
NA | TRBJ1-2 | NA | TRBV4-1 | TGCGCCAGCAGCCAAGCCTCTTCATCGCATGGCTACACCTTC | CASSQASSSHGYTF
NA | TRBJ1-1 | NA | TRBV19 | TGTGCCAGCACAGACAGTGCTATGAACACTGAAGCTTTCTTT | CASTDSAMNTEAFF
TRBD1 | TRBJ2-5 | NA | TRBV19 | TGTGCCAGTAGTATCAACAGGGGTGAGACCCAGTACTTC | CASSINRGETQYF
NA | TRBJ1-6 | NA | TRBV27 | TGTGCCAGCAGTTTACAGGGACGGGATTCACCCCTCCACTTT | CASSLQGRDSPLHF
TRBD1 | TRBJ1-5 | NA | TRBV18 | TGTGCCAGCTCGGAACAGGGGTTGGAGCCCCAGCATTTT | CASSEQGLEPQHF
NA | TRBJ2-3 | NA | TRBV4-2 | TGTGCCAGCAGTCGAACCATAGCCCCCACAGATACGCAGTATTTT | CASSRTIAPTDTQYF
NA | TRBJ2-7 | NA | TRBV30 | TGTGCCTACGCTACAGGGAACTACGAGCAGTACTTC | CAYATGNYEQYF
NA | TRBJ2-7 | NA | TRBV11-1 | TGTGCCAGCAGCTTGATTCTCGACGAGCAGTACTTC | CASSLILDEQYF
NA | TRBJ2-6 | NA | TRBV5-1 | TGCGCCAGCAGCTTGGCCGTCGCCTCTGGGGCCAACGTCCTGACTTTC | CASSLAVASGANVLTF
TRBD1 | TRBJ1-4 | few | TRBV9 | TGTGCCAGCAGTGCGACAGGGGGTAACAAAAAACTGTTTTTT | CASSATGGNKKLFF
TRBD1 | TRBJ1-3 | once | TRBV27 | TGTGCCAGCAGTCGACAGGGCCTAGGAAACACCATATATTTT | CASSRQGLGNTIYF
NA | TRBJ2-1 | NA | TRBV7-2 | TGTGCCAGCACTACTGCGGGACACAATGAGCAGTTCTTC | CASTTAGHNEQFF
NA | TRBJ1-2 | NA | TRBV10-2 | TGCGCCAGCAGTGAAACAGGGAGAAGGAATGGCTACACCTTC | CASSETGRRNGYTF
NA | TRBJ2-7 | medium-sized | TRBV11-2 | TGTGCCAGCAGCTTACACGGGCAGATCTACGAGCAGTACTTC | CASSLHGQIYEQYF
NA | TRBJ1-1 | NA | TRBV4-3 | TGCGCCAGCAGCCATCCGGGAGGGGGTGAAGCTTTCTTT | CASSHPGGGEAFF
NA | TRBJ1-4 | NA | TRBV7-2 | TGTGCCAGCAGCCATACTCCAGGGGAGGGCATTGAAAAACTGTTTTTT | CASSHTPGEGIEKLFF
NA | TRBJ1-2 | few | TRBV18 | TGTGCCAGCTCACCAACAGGGCCCTATGGCTACACCTTC | CASSPTGPYGYTF
NA | TRBJ2-2 | NA | TRBV18 | TGTGCCAGCTCACCACGCAGACGCCACCCACCGAACACCGGGGAGCTGTTTTTT | CASSPRRRHPPNTGELFF
TRBD2 | TRBJ2-3 | NA | TRBV5-1 | TGCGCCAGCAGCTTAGGACTAGTCGTAGATACGCAGTATTTT | CASSLGLVVDTQYF
NA | TRBJ1-1 | NA | TRBV30 | TGTGCCTGGAGTTACATGAACACTGAAGCTTTCTTT | CAWSYMNTEAFF
TRBD1 | TRBJ1-2 | few | TRBV5-1 | TGCGCCAGCAGCTTGCGGGACAGGGACCCCCATGGCTACACCTTC | CASSLRDRDPHGYTF
NA | TRBJ2-4 | NA | TRBV18 | TGTGCCAGCTCACCAGACCGAGTAGCCAAAAACATTCAGTACTTC | CASSPDRVAKNIQYF
NA | TRBJ1-3 | NA | TRBV9 | TGTGCCAGCAGCGTAGGTGGCGGTCACTCTGGAAACACCATATATTTT | CASSVGGGHSGNTIYF
NA | TRBJ1-3 | few | TRBV7-8 | TGTGCCAGCTGCCCCAGGCGGGGAAACACCATATATTTT | CASCPRRGNTIYF
TRBD1 | TRBJ1-3 | NA | TRBV7-9 | TGTGCCAGCAGCCCCCGGGACAGGGTTTCGTCTGGAAACACCATATATTTT | CASSPRDRVSSGNTIYF
NA | TRBJ2-3 | NA | TRBV7-2 | TGTGCCAGCAGCCGGGGGACTCAATCTAGCACAGATACGCAGTATTTT | CASSRGTQSSTDTQYF
TRBD1 | TRBJ1-2 | few | TRBV7-9 | TGTGCCAGCAGCTTGACAGGGTATGGCTACACCTTC | CASSLTGYGYTF
NA | TRBJ2-7 | few | TRBV4-1 | TGCGCCAGCAGCCCGTATGTCTCCGGTCCCGAGCAGTACTTC | CASSPYVSGPEQYF
TRBD1 | TRBJ2-4 | NA | TRBV5-1 | TGCGCCAGCGCCGAGACAGGGGAAAACATTCAGTACTTC | CASAETGENIQYF
TRBD1 | TRBJ1-4 | NA | TRBV11-2 | TGTGCCAGCAGCCCAAGCCCGGACAGGACTGAAAAACTGTTTTTT | CASSPSPDRTEKLFF
TRBD1 | TRBJ2-1 | NA | TRBV5-1 | TGCGCCAGCAGCGTGGGACAGTACAATGAGCAGTTCTTC | CASSVGQYNEQFF
TRBD2 | TRBJ2-6 | NA | TRBV9 | TGTGCCAGCAGCTATCCGATAGACGGGAGGGCTGGGGCCAACGTCCTGACTTTC | CASSYPIDGRAGANVLTF
TRBD1 | TRBJ2-2 | NA | TRBV7-7 | TGTGCTAGCAGCCGGGACAGGGGAACCGGGGAGCTGTTTTTT | CASSRDRGTGELFF
TRBD1 | TRBJ2-7 | NA | TRBV7-8 | TGTGCCAGCGTCCAGGCCTGGGGGACAGGACCCTACGAGCAGTACTTC | CASVQAWGTGPYEQYF
NA | TRBJ1-1 | NA | TRBV4-3 | TGCGCCAGCAGCCAAGACCTGCCGGACAGCCTCGGACAAGCTTTCTTT | CASSQDLPDSLGQAFF
NA | TRBJ2-1 | NA | TRBV7-2 | TGTGCCAGCAGCTTACGAGGGGGGATCTACAATGAGCAGTTCTTC | CASSLRGGIYNEQFF
NA | TRBJ1-5 | NA | TRBV2 | TGTGCCAGCAGTGAAGTGGGACGGAGCAATCAGCCCCAGCATTTT | CASSEVGRSNQPQHF
NA | TRBJ1-4 | NA | TRBV7-2 | TGTGCCAGCAGTTCAAGCTCTACAACTAATGAAAAACTGTTTTTT | CASSSSSTTNEKLFF
TRBD1 | TRBJ1-2 | NA | TRBV7-2 | TGTGCCAGCAGCCTAAGGGAGGGGGCGGGCTATGGCTACACCTTC | CASSLREGAGYGYTF
TRBD1 | TRBJ2-7 | NA | TRBV7-9 | TGTGCCAGCAGCCCTCAGGGGGCGGACGAGCAGTACTTC | CASSPQGADEQYF
TRBD1 | TRBJ2-5 | NA | TRBV25-1 | TGTGCCAGCAGCGCAGGGGGCGGAAAAGAGACCCAGTACTTC | CASSAGGGKETQYF
TRBD1 | TRBJ2-7 | few | TRBV18 | TGTGCCAGCTCACCACACACAGGGGACGAGCAGTACTTC | CASSPHTGDEQYF
TRBD2 | TRBJ2-5 | NA | TRBV9 | TGTGCCAGCAGCGTAGGAGGTAGCGGGGGTGAGACCCAGTACTTC | CASSVGGSGGETQYF
TRBD1 | TRBJ2-5 | NA | TRBV7-8 | TGTGCCAGCAGCTTCCGGACAGGCAATACCCAGTACTTC | CASSFRTGNTQYF
TRBD1 | TRBJ2-3 | once | TRBV12-5 | TGTGCTAGTGGTCCCTCCGACAGGGGGGGAACAGATACGCAGTATTTT | CASGPSDRGGTDTQYF
TRBD2 | TRBJ2-3 | NA | TRBV4-1 | TGCGCCAGCAGACCGAGCGGGGGGGCGGCTACGCAGTATTTT | CASRPSGGAATQYF
TRBD1 | TRBJ1-1 | NA | TRBV7-9 | TGTGCCAGCAGCCCCTTGCGACAGGGGAACACTGAAGCTTTCTTT | CASSPLRQGNTEAFF
TRBD1 | TRBJ1-2 | NA | TRBV6-5 | TGTGCCAGCAGTTCGACAGGGGAGGGCTACACCTTC | CASSSTGEGYTF
NA | TRBJ1-3 | once | TRBV11-2 | TGTGCCAGCACCCCAGGGATAACTGGAAACACCATATATTTT | CASTPGITGNTIYF
NA | TRBJ1-2 | few | TRBV2 | TGTGCCAGCCTCGGGGACACCGGGGCCTATGGCTACACCTTC | CASLGDTGAYGYTF
NA | TRBJ1-5 | few | TRBV5-4 | TGTGCCAGCAGCTATGGGGGTGTTAAAAGTCAGCCCCAGCATTTT | CASSYGGVKSQPQHF
TRBD1 | TRBJ2-7 | NA | TRBV18 | TGTGCCAGCTCACAACCCGGACAGGGGTTCTACGAGCAGTACTTC | CASSQPGQGFYEQYF
TRBD1 | TRBJ1-1 | NA | TRBV5-8 | TGTGCCAGCAGCCTCCGGACAGGGAACACTGAAGCTTTCTTT | CASSLRTGNTEAFF